A single sample is the source of the 2 T cell receptor beta chains below, sequenced in a study of identifying expanded T cells in peripheral blood. This table comes from immunoSEQ multiplex PCR, and its TCRdb copy is limited to in-frame clones, with some not included. The data contain fewer than 85,000 clones, around nine tenths of them singletons. The material sequenced was blood. The receptor source for this set is a person between 18 and 70 years old in good health.

The chain links TRBV5-1 to TRBJ2-3, with a weak D call TRBD1 (5 bases). Trimming removed 6 bases at V and 4 bases at J, with 18 bases between. Germline CDR1 reads SGHRS; CDR2 reads YFSETQ. The CDR3 is 15 amino acids. The CDR3 bases are TGCGCCAGCACCAGGCAGGGCTCGTTCGCAGATACGCAGTATTTT. It codes for CASTRQGSFADTQYF.

This chain uses TRBV18 with TRBJ2-7, with a weak D call TRBD1 (6 bases). V lost 3 bases, J lost 0 bases, and 15 bases lay in between. The length of the CDR3 is 16 residues. Germline values: CDR1 KGHSH, CDR2 LQKENI. CDR3 sequence reads: CASSPQGGSNSYEQYF. The CDR3 DNA sequence: TGTGCCAGCTCACCCCAAGGGGGTTCGAACTCCTACGAGCAGTACTTC. Complete variable domain (other parts from reference TRBV18 and TRBJ2-7): NAGVMQNPRHLVRRRGQEARLRCSPMKGHSHVYWYRQLPEEGLKFMVYLQKENIIDESGMPKERFSAEFPKEGPSILRIQQVVRGDSAAYFCASSPQGGSNSYEQYFGPGTRLTVT.